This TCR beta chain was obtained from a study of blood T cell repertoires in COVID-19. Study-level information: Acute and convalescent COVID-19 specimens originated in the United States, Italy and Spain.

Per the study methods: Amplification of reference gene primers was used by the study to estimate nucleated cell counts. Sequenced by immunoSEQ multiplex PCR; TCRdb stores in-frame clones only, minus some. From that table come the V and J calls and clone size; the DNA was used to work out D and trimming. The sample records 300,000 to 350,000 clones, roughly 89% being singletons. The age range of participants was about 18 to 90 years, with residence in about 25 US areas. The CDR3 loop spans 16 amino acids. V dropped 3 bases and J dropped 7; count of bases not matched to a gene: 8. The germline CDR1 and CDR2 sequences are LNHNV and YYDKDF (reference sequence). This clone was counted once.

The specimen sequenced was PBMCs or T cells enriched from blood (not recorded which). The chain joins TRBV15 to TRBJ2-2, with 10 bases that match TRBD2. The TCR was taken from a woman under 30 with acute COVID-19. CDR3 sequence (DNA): TGTGCCACCAGCAGCAGCGGGAGGGCCCTCGGCGGGGAGCTGTTTTTT. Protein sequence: CATSSSGRALGGELFF.